This note documents a single T cell receptor beta chain sequence. The antigen remains unidentified. For sequencing, patients were chosen who had shown expansion of CD8+CD57+ cells by flow cytometry. Every patient was diagnosed with severe acquired aplastic anemia. The study sampled blood from patients who had received no therapy. CDR3 length equals 17 residues. Trimming took 6 bases from V and 3 from J, leaving 24 bases between them. Germline CDR1 is ENHRY and CDR2 is SYGVKD. This entry is derived from a study of CD8+CD57+ T cells in acquired aplastic anemia. Whole-study context: Each DNA sample taken from sorted CD4+ and CD8+ cells came to around 2.9 ug on average.

Overall study findings and caveats: Around 29 CD8+ CDR3 sequences were shared between patients and controls.

The template for TCR beta VDJ and CDR3 sequence profiling was genomic DNA. TCRdb reanalysed the reads using MiXCR and keeps one entry per CDR3 protein. The sample includes 150,000 to 200,000 distinct CDR3 sequences, 40% to 50% of them seen just once. This chain joins TRBV10-3 and TRBJ2-7, with D possibly called TRBD1 or TRBD2 (5 bases each). This receptor was identified in a human donor with aplastic anemia. The sequencing input was sorted CD4+, CD8+, or CD8+CD57+ T cells (not recorded which) from PBMCs. Here the CDR3 DNA reads TGTGCCATCAGGGGGGATAAAACTAGATCGAGGGACTACGAGCAGTACTTC. Translated: CAIRGDKTRSRDYEQYF.